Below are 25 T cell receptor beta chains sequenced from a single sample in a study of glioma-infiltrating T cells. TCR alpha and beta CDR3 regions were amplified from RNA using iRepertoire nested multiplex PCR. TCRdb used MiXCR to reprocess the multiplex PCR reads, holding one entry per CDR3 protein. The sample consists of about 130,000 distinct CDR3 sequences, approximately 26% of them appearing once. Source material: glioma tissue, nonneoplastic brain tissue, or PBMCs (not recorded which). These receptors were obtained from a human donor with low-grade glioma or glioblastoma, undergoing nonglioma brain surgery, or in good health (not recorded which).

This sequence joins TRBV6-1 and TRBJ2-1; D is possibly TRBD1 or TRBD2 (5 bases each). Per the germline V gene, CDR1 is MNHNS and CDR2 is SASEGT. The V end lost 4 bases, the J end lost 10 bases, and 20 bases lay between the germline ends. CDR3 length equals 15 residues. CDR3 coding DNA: TGTGCCAGCAGTGCGTGGGGGACCGTAACATGGGAGCAGTTCTTC. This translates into CASSAWGTVTWEQFF.

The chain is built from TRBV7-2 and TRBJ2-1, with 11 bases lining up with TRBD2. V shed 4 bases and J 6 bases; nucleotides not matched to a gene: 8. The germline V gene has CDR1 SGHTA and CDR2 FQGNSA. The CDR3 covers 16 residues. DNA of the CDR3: TGTGCCAGCAGCTCTTCCCGGACTAGCGGGCCCAATGAGCAGTTCTTC. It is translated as CASSSSRTSGPNEQFF. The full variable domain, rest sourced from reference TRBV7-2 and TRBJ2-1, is GAGVSQSPSNKVTEKGKDVELRCDPISGHTALYWYRQSLGQGLEFLIYFQGNSAPDKSGLPSDRFSAERTGGSVSTLTIQRTQQEDSAVYLCASSSSRTSGPNEQFFGPGTRLTVL.

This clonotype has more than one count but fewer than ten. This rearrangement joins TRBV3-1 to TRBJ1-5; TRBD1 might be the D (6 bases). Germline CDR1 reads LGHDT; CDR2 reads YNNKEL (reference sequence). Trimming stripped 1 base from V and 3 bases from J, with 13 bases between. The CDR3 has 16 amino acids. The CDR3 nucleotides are TGTGCCAGCAGCCAAGGGGCCAGGGGAAACAATCAGCCCCAGCATTTT. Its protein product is CASSQGARGNNQPQHF.

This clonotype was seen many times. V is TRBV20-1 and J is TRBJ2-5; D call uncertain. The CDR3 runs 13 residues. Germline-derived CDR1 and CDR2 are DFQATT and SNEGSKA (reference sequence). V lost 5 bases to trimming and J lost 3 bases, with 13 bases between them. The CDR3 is CSALHEAEETQYF. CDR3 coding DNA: TGCAGTGCTTTACATGAAGCCGAAGAGACCCAGTACTTC.

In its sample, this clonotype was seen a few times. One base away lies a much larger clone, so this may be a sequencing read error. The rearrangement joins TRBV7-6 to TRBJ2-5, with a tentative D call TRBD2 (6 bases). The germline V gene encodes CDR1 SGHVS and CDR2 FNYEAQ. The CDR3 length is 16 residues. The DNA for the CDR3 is TGTGCCAGCAGCTTAGCGGGGGGACTGCCTCTAGAGGCCCAGTACTTC. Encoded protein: CASSLAGGLPLEAQYF.

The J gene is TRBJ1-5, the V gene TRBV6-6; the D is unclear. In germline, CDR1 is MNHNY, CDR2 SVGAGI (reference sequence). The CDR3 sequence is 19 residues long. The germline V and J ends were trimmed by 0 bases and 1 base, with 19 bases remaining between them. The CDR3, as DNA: TGTGCCAGCAGTTACTCGTGGAGACGTATAAATCTAAGCAATCAGCCCCAGCATTTT. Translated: CASSYSWRRINLSNQPQHF.

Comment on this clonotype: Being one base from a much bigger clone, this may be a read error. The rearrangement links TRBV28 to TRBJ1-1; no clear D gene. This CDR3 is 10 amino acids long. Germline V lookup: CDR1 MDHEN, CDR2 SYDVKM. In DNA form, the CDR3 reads TGTGCCAGCGGTAATACTGAAACTTTCTTT. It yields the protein CASGNTETFF.

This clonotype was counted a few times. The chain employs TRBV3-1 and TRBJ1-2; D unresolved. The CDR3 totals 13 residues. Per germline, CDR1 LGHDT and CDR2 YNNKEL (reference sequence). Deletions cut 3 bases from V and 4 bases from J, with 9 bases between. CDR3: CASSHRLFYGYTF. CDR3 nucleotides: TGTGCCAGCAGCCATCGGCTGTTCTATGGCTACACCTTC.

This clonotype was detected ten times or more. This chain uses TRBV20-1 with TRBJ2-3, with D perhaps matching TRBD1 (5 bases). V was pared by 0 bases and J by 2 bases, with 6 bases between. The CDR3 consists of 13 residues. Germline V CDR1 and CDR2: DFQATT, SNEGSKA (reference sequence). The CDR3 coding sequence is TGCAGTGCTAGAGAAGGGGTCACAGATACGCAGTATTTT. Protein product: CSAREGVTDTQYF.

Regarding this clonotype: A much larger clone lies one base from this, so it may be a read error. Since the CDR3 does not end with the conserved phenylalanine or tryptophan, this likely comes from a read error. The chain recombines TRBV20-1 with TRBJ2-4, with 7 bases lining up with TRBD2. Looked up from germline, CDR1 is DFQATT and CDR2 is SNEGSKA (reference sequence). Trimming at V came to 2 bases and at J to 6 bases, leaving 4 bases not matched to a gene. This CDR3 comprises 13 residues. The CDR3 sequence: CSARPGGVNIQYL. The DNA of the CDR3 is TGCAGTGCTAGACCGGGGGGAGTAAACATTCAGTACCTC.

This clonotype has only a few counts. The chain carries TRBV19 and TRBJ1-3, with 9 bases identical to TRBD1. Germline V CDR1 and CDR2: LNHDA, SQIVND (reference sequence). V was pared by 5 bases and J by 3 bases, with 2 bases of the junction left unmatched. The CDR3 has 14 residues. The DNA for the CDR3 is TGTGCCAGTAGTGGACAGGGGTTTGGAAACACCATATATTTT. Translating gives CASSGQGFGNTIYF.

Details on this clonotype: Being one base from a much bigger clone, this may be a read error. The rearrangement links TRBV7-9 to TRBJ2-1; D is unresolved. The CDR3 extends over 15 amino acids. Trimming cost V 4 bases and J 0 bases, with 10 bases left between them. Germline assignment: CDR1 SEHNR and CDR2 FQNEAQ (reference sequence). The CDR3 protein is CASSSSFRSYNEQFF. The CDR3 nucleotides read TGTGCCAGCAGCTCATCCTTCCGCTCCTACAATGAGCAGTTCTTC.

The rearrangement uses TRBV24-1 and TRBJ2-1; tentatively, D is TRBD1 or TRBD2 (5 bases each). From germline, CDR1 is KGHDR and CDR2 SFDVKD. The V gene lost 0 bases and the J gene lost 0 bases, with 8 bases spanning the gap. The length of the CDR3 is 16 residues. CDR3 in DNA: TGTGCCACCAGTGATTTGGGGGGTAGCTCCTACAATGAGCAGTTCTTC. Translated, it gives CATSDLGGSSYNEQFF.

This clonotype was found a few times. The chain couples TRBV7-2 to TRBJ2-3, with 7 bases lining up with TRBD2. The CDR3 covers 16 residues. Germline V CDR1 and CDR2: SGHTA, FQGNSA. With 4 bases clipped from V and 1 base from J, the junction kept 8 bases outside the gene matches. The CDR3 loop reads CASSSALAGGTDTQYF. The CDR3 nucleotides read TGTGCCAGCAGCTCCGCCCTGGCGGGGGGCACAGATACGCAGTATTTT. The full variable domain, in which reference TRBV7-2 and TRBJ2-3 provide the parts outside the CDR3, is GAGVSQSPSNKVTEKGKDVELRCDPISGHTALYWYRQSLGQGLEFLIYFQGNSAPDKSGLPSDRFSAERTGGSVSTLTIQRTQQEDSAVYLCASSSALAGGTDTQYFGPGTRLTVL.

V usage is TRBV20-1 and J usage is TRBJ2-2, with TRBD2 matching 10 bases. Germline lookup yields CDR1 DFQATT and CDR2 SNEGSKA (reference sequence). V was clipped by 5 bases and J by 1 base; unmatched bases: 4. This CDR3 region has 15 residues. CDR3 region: CSAWLAGGNTGELFF. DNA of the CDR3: TGCAGTGCTTGGTTAGCGGGGGGGAACACCGGGGAGCTGTTTTTT.

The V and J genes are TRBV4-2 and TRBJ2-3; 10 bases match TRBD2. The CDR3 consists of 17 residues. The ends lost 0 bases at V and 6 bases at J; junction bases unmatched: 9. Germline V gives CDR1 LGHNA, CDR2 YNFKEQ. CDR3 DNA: TGTGCCAGCAGCCAAGATACTAGCGGGGAACGAAGGGATACGCAGTATTTT. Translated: CASSQDTSGERRDTQYF.

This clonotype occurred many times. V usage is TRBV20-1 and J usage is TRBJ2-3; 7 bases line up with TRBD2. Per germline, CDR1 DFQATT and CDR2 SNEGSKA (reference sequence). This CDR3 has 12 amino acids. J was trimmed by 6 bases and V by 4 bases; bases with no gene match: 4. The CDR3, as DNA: TGCAGTGCTAAAGTGGGGGGGGATACGCAGTATTTT. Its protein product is CSAKVGGDTQYF.

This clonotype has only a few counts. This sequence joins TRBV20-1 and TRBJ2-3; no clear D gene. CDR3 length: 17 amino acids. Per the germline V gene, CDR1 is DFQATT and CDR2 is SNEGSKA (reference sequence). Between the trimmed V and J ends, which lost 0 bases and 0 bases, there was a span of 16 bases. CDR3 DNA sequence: TGCAGTGCTAGAGACAGCCTAAGTAGTTTGAGCACAGATACGCAGTATTTT. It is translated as CSARDSLSSLSTDTQYF.

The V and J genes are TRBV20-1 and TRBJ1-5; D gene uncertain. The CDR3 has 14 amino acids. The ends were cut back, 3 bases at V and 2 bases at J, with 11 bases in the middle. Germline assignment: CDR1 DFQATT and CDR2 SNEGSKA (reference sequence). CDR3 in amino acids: CSASLQPGNQPQHF. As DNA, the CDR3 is TGCAGTGCTAGTTTACAGCCTGGCAATCAGCCCCAGCATTTT.

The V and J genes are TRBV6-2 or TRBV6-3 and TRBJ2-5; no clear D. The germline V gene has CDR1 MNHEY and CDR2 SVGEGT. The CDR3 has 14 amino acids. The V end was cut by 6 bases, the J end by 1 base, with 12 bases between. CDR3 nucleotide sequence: TGTGCCAGCAGCCCCGCCCTGGGCCAAGAGACCCAGTACTTC. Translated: CASSPALGQETQYF.

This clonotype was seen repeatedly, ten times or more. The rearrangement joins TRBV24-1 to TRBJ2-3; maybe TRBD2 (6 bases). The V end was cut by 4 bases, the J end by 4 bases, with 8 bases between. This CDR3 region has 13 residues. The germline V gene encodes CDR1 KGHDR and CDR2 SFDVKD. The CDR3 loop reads CATSDGGADTQYF. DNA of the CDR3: TGTGCCACCAGTGACGGGGGTGCAGATACGCAGTATTTT.

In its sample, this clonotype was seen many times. In DNA form, the CDR3 reads TGCAGTGCTAGGGAACCCAGAGGGGGCGAAACAGCTTTCTTT. Translating it yields CSAREPRGGETAFF. The J gene is TRBJ1-1, the V gene TRBV20-1, with 7 bases matching TRBD1. The germline CDR1 and CDR2 sequences are DFQATT and SNEGSKA (reference sequence). Trimming at V came to 3 bases and at J to 10 bases, leaving 14 bases not matched to a gene. The CDR3 consists of 14 residues.

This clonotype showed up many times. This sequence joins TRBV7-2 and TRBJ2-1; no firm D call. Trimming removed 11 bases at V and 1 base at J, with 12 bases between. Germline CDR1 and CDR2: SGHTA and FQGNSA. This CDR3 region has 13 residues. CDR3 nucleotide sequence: TGTGCCTACATTCAGATTTCCTACAATGAGCAGTTCTTC. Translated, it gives CAYIQISYNEQFF.

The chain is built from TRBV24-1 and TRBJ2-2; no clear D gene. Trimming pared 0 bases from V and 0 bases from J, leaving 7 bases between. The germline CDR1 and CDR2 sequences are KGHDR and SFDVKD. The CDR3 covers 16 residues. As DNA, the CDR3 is TGTGCCACCAGTGATTTGCATACAGCGAACACCGGGGAGCTGTTTTTT. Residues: CATSDLHTANTGELFF.

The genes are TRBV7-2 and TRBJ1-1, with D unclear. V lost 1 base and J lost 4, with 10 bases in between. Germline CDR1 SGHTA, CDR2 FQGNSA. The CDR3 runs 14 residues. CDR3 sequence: CASSLGRRVTEAFF. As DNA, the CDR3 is TGTGCCAGCAGCTTAGGACGCCGGGTCACTGAAGCTTTCTTT. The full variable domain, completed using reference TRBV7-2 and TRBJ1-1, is GAGVSQSPSNKVTEKGKDVELRCDPISGHTALYWYRQSLGQGLEFLIYFQGNSAPDKSGLPSDRFSAERTGGSVSTLTIQRTQQEDSAVYLCASSLGRRVTEAFFGQGTRLTVV.